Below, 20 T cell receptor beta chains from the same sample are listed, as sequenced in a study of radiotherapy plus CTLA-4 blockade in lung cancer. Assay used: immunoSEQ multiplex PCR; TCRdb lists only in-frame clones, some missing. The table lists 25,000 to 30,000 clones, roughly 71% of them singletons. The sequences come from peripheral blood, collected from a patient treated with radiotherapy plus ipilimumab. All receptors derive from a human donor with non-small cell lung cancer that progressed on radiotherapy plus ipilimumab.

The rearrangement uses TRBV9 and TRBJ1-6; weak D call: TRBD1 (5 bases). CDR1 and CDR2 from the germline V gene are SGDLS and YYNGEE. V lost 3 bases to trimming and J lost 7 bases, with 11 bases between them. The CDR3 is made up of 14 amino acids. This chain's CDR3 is CASSARDSNSPLHF. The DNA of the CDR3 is TGTGCCAGCAGCGCCCGGGACTCAAATTCACCCCTCCACTTT.

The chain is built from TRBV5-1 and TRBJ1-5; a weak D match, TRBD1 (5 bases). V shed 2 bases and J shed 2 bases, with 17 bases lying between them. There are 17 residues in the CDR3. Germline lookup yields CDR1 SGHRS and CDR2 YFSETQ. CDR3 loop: CASSLGPLGAGNQPQHF. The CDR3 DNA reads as TGCGCCAGCAGCTTAGGGCCCCTAGGGGCGGGCAATCAGCCCCAGCATTTT.

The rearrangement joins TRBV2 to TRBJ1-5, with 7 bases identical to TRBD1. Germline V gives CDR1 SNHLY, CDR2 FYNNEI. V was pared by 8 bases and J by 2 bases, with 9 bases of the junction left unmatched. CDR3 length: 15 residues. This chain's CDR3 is CASREGAGGNQPQHF. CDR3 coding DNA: TGTGCCAGCCGAGAGGGGGCCGGAGGCAATCAGCCCCAGCATTTT.

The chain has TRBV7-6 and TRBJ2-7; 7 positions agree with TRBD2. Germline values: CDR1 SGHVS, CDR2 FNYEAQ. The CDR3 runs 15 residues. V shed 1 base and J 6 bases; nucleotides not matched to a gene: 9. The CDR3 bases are TGTGCCAGCAGCTTAGTGGGCGGGAGTACAAGCGAGCAGTACTTC. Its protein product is CASSLVGGSTSEQYF.

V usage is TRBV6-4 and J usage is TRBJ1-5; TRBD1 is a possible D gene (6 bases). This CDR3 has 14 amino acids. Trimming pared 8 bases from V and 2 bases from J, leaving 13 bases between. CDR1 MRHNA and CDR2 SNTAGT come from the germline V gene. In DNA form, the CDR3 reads TGTGCCAGCCCCGCAGAGGGGGGCAATCAGCCCCAGCATTTT. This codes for CASPAEGGNQPQHF.

CDR3 sequence reads: CASSAGRAGGADTQYF. CDR3 DNA sequence: TGTGCCAGCAGTGCCGGCAGAGCGGGGGGGGCAGATACGCAGTATTTT. The V gene is TRBV2, the J gene TRBJ2-3, with 10 positions matching TRBD2. The V gene end was trimmed by 4 bases and the J gene end by 4 bases; junction bases not matched to a gene: 8. The V gene's germline CDR1 is SNHLY and CDR2 FYNNEI. The CDR3 contains 16 residues.

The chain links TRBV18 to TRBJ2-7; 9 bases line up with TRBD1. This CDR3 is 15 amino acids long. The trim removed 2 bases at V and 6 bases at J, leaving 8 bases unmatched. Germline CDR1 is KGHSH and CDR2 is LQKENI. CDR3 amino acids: CASSPGGTGKSEQYF. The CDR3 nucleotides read TGTGCCAGCTCACCAGGGGGGACAGGGAAGTCCGAGCAGTACTTC.

CDR3 sequence (DNA): TGTGCCAGCAGTCTAGGGAGGGGCGTGGGGACCCAGTACTTC. This codes for CASSLGRGVGTQYF. The rearrangement links TRBV28 to TRBJ2-5; 7 bases are shared with TRBD2. CDR1 MDHEN and CDR2 SYDVKM come from the germline V gene. Trimming removed 5 bases from V and 7 bases from J; junction bases left unmatched: 10. The CDR3 is 14 residues long.

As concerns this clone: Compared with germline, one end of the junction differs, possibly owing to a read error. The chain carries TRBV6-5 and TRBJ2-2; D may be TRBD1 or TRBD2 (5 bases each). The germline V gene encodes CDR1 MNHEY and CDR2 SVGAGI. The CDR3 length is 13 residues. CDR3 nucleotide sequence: TGTGCCAGCAATTACGGGGCCACCGGGGAGCTGTTTTTT. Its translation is CASNYGATGELFF.

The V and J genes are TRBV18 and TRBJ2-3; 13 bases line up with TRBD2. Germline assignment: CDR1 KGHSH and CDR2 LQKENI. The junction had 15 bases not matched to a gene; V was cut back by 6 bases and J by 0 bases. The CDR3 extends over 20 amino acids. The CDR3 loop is CASSPQTSGGPSQSTDTQYF. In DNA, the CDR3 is TGTGCCAGCTCCCCTCAGACTAGCGGGGGGCCATCGCAGAGCACAGATACGCAGTATTTT.

CDR3 amino acids: CASSLSVSTDTQYF. Here the CDR3 DNA reads TGTGCCAGCAGTTTGTCGGTTAGCACAGATACGCAGTATTTT. The V call is TRBV27, the J call TRBJ2-3; D is unresolved. Trimming pared 3 bases from V and 0 bases from J, leaving 7 bases between. The CDR3 is made up of 14 amino acids. Per the germline V gene, CDR1 is MNHEY and CDR2 is SMNVEV (reference sequence).

CDR3 in DNA: TGTGCCAGCAGCTTAGAGGATGAGCAGTTCTTC. This translates into CASSLEDEQFF. V gene TRBV13 combines with J gene TRBJ2-1, with D uncertain. CDR1 is PRHDT and CDR2 is FYEKMQ in the germline V gene (reference sequence). Trimming took off 1 base at V and 8 bases at J, with 3 bases between the two ends. CDR3 length equals 11 residues.

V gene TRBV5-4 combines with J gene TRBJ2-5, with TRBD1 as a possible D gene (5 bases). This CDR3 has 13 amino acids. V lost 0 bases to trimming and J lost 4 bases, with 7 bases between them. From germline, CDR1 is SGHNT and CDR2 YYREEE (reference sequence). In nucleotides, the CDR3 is TGTGCCAGCAGCTTGGGGCAGGGAGAGACCCAGTACTTC. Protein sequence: CASSLGQGETQYF.

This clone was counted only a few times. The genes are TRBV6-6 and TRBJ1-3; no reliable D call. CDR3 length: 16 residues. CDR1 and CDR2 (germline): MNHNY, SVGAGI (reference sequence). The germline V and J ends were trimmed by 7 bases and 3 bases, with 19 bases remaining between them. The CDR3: CASISLGEGSGNTIYF. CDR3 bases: TGTGCCAGCATCTCACTCGGGGAAGGGAGTGGAAACACCATATATTTT.

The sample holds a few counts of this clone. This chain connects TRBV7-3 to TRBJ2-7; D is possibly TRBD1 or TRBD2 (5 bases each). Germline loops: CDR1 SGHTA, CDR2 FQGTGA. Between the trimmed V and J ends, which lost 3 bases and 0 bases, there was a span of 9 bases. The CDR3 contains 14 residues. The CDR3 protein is CASSLDGASYEQYF. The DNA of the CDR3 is TGTGCCAGCAGCTTGGACGGGGCCTCCTACGAGCAGTACTTC.

This chain's CDR3 is CASSLAGMNTEAFF. The CDR3 nucleotides are TGTGCCAGCAGTTTAGCCGGTATGAACACTGAAGCTTTCTTT. The chain couples TRBV28 to TRBJ1-1, with D hard to call. Germline V gene lookup returns CDR1 MDHEN and CDR2 SYDVKM. This CDR3 is 14 amino acids long. V was cut by 2 bases and J by 0 bases, with 7 bases left in between.

The chain's CDR3 is CASSLFPGTENQPQHF. CDR3 sequence (DNA): TGTGCCAGCAGTTTATTCCCCGGGACCGAGAATCAGCCCCAGCATTTT. The chain uses TRBV28 and TRBJ1-5; tentatively, D is TRBD1 (5 bases). The CDR3 runs 16 residues. V was clipped by 1 base and J by 4 bases, with 14 bases between them. The germline CDR1 and CDR2 sequences are MDHEN and SYDVKM.

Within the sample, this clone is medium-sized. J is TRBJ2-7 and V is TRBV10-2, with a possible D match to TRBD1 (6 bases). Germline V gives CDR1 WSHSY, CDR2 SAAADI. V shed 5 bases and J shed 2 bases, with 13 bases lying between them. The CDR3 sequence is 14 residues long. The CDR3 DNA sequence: TGCGCCAGCAGTACTACAGGGACCCCCTACGAGCAGTACTTC. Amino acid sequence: CASSTTGTPYEQYF.

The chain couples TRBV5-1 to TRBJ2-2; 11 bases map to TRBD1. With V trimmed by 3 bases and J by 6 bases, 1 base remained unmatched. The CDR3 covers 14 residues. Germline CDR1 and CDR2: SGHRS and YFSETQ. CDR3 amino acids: CASSSGQGAGELFF. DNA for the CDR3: TGCGCCAGCAGCTCGGGACAGGGGGCCGGGGAGCTGTTTTTT.

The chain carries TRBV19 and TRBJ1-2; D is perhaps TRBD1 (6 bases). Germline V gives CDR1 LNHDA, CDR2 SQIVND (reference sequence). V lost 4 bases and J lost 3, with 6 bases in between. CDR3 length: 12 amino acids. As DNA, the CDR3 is TGTGCCAGTAGTAACAGGGACTATGGCTACACCTTC. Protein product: CASSNRDYGYTF.